The 28 T cell receptor beta chains listed next were all sequenced from one sample in a study of CD8+CD57+ T cells in acquired aplastic anemia. Researchers used genomic DNA as the template to profile TCR beta VDJ and CDR3. Using its own MiXCR run on the reads, TCRdb lists one record per CDR3 protein. Of 150,000 to 200,000 distinct CDR3 sequences listed, over 60% are singletons. The sample comprised sorted CD4+, CD8+, or CD8+CD57+ T cells (not recorded which) from PBMCs. The receptors originated from a human donor with severe aplastic anemia or a healthy control (not recorded which).

In its sample, this clonotype was seen many times. The chain joins TRBV25-1 to TRBJ2-3; no clear D. The germline V and J ends were trimmed by 4 bases and 2 bases, with 16 bases remaining between them. Germline values: CDR1 MGHDK, CDR2 SYGVNS. This CDR3 contains 16 residues. Written as DNA, the CDR3 is TGTGCCAGCAGTGGAGGAATGGTAGGCCACACAGATACGCAGTATTTT. Protein sequence: CASSGGMVGHTDTQYF.

The chain combines TRBV6-1 with TRBJ2-3; 8 nucleotides align to TRBD1. CDR1 is MNHNS and CDR2 is SASEGT in the germline V gene. The CDR3 length is 16 residues. Trimming removed 6 bases from V and 1 base from J; junction bases left unmatched: 9. The CDR3 protein is CASSQDLGQGTDTQYF. CDR3 nucleotides: TGTGCCAGCAGCCAAGATTTGGGACAGGGCACAGATACGCAGTATTTT.

This clonotype appeared many times. V gene TRBV5-6 combines with J gene TRBJ1-1; 9 bases are shared with TRBD1. With 2 bases clipped from V and 6 bases from J, the junction kept 8 bases outside the gene matches. Looked up from germline, CDR1 is SGHDT and CDR2 is YYEEEE. The CDR3 covers 15 residues. The CDR3 protein is CASSFGGQGWAEAFF. The CDR3 coding sequence is TGTGCCAGCAGCTTCGGGGGACAGGGTTGGGCTGAAGCTTTCTTT.

CDR3 DNA sequence: TGTGCCAGCAGCTCCACCTGGGACTCGTCTTACGAGCAGTACTTC. It translates to CASSSTWDSSYEQYF. This chain connects TRBV5-4 to TRBJ2-7, with D perhaps TRBD2 (6 bases). This CDR3 is 15 amino acids long. V was shortened by 3 bases and J by 4 bases, with 17 bases between the two germline ends. Germline loops: CDR1 SGHNT, CDR2 YYREEE (reference sequence).

The chain has TRBV25-1 and TRBJ1-4; D is perhaps TRBD1 (6 bases). This CDR3 comprises 15 residues. The V end lost 0 bases, the J end lost 4 bases, and 9 bases lay between the germline ends. CDR1 is MGHDK and CDR2 is SYGVNS in the germline V gene. The CDR3 loop reads CASSEYPQGNEKLFF. CDR3 DNA sequence: TGTGCCAGCAGTGAATATCCACAGGGTAATGAAAAACTGTTTTTT.

The chain has TRBV7-9 and TRBJ1-1, with D hard to call. Trimming removed 5 bases from V and 5 bases from J, with 15 bases in between. CDR3 size: 14 residues. The germline CDR1 and CDR2 sequences are SEHNR and FQNEAQ (reference sequence). CDR3 sequence (DNA): TGTGCCAGCAGCCCGGGAAGCCTGGGGACTGAAGCTTTCTTT. Its protein is CASSPGSLGTEAFF.

Of note for this clonotype: A read error may produce the germline difference seen at one junction end. V is TRBV7-3 and J is TRBJ1-1; TRBD1 agrees at 12 bases. The V gene's germline CDR1 is SGHTA and CDR2 FQGTGA. The CDR3 is 16 amino acids. The DNA for the CDR3 is TGCGCCAGCAGCTTAATGGGACAGGGGGCGCCCGCTGAAGCTTTCTTT. Translated, it gives CASSLMGQGAPAEAFF.

Ten or more counts support this clonotype. V is TRBV19 and J is TRBJ1-2; the match to TRBD1 covers 8 bases. J gave up 7 bases and V 1 base, and 8 bases lay outside the gene matches. The CDR3 has 15 residues. Per germline, CDR1 LNHDA and CDR2 SQIVND (reference sequence). The CDR3, as DNA: TGTGCCAGTAGTATAGCGAGCAGGGGGCAGAGTGGCTACACCTTC. This encodes CASSIASRGQSGYTF.

The genes are TRBV7-9 and TRBJ1-3, with D maybe TRBD1 (5 bases). CDR1 and CDR2 (germline): SEHNR, FQNEAQ (reference sequence). This CDR3 contains 15 residues. Trimming left V 3 bases short and J 4 bases short, with 13 bases between. The CDR3 is CASSLGGFSGNTIYF. The CDR3 region has the DNA TGTGCCAGCAGCTTGGGGGGGTTCTCGGGAAACACCATATATTTT.

The chain uses TRBV7-2 and TRBJ2-7; TRBD1 matches at 7 bases. Germline-derived CDR1 and CDR2 are SGHTA and FQGNSA. Trimming cost V 6 bases and J 4 bases; bases outside gene matches: 9. The CDR3 runs to 14 residues. Written as DNA, the CDR3 is TGTGCCAGCAGGCAGGACAGGAACTCGTACGAGCAGTACTTC. Protein product: CASRQDRNSYEQYF.

CDR3 sequence reads: CASSYSGAVNEQFF. CDR3 coding DNA: TGTGCCAGCAGTTACAGCGGAGCGGTCAATGAGCAGTTCTTC. The chain has TRBV12-3 or TRBV12-4 and TRBJ2-1; possibly TRBD2 for D (5 bases). This CDR3 region has 14 residues. V was shortened by 4 bases and J by 6 bases, with 13 bases between the two germline ends.

As concerns this clonotype: The junction departs from the called germline gene at one end, perhaps through a read error. The chain links TRBV24-1 to TRBJ2-3; D not certain. This CDR3 comprises 15 residues. Germline CDR1 KGHDR, CDR2 SFDVKD. The CDR3: CATGERVTSTDKQYF. DNA for the CDR3: TGTGCCACCGGAGAACGGGTGACCTCCACAGATAAGCAGTATTTT.

This clonotype turned up a few times. V and J are TRBV7-9 and TRBJ2-7; D possibly corresponds to TRBD2 (5 bases). With 8 bases removed from V and 1 base from J, the gap between germline ends came to 18 bases. CDR1 is SEHNR, CDR2 FQNEAQ, per germline (reference sequence). This CDR3 is built from 15 residues. This chain's CDR3 is CASSPERGSSYEQYF. The CDR3 nucleotides read TGTGCCAGCTCCCCAGAACGGGGATCTTCCTACGAGCAGTACTTC.

The chain recombines TRBV7-8 with TRBJ2-3; D is ambiguous. The CDR3 covers 20 residues. Trimming cost V 7 bases and J 4 bases, with 33 bases left between them. CDR1 SGHVS and CDR2 FQNEAQ come from the germline V gene. The CDR3 DNA follows: TGTGCCAGCACCTCCCATGCGGATTCGATCCTCACGACATACGCAGATACGCAGTATTTT. This encodes CASTSHADSILTTYADTQYF.

J is TRBJ2-1 and V is TRBV2; D call uncertain. The germline V gene has CDR1 SNHLY and CDR2 FYNNEI. CDR3 length: 14 amino acids. V was pared by 1 base and J by 9 bases, with 13 bases between. The CDR3 DNA follows: TGTGCCAGCAGTGAAGTGGCCTCTGCACTTGAGCAGTTCTTC. Amino acid sequence: CASSEVASALEQFF.

This clonotype showed up many times. The chain has TRBV14 and TRBJ2-3, with D unclear. V was trimmed by 2 bases and J by 2 bases, leaving 5 bases between them. The CDR3 extends over 13 amino acids. Per germline, CDR1 SGHDN and CDR2 FVKESK. For the CDR3, the DNA is TGTGCCAGCAGCCAAACTCACACAGATACGCAGTATTTT. This sequence encodes CASSQTHTDTQYF.

This chain links TRBV9 with TRBJ2-7; D remains ambiguous. The CDR3 totals 13 residues. Germline V gives CDR1 SGDLS, CDR2 YYNGEE. V lost 0 bases and J 7 bases, leaving 11 bases between the germline ends. The CDR3 sequence: CASSVAGGREQYF. CDR3 DNA: TGTGCCAGCAGCGTAGCGGGTGGGCGGGAGCAGTACTTC.

The rearrangement links TRBV20-1 to TRBJ2-5; either TRBD1 or TRBD2 may fit D (5 bases each). CDR3 size: 13 residues. The germline gives CDR1 DFQATT, CDR2 SNEGSKA (reference sequence). The V end was cut by 6 bases, the J end by 1 base, with 12 bases between. The CDR3 DNA sequence: TGCAGTGCCATACGGGGCCCCCAAGAGACCCAGTACTTC. Its translation is CSAIRGPQETQYF.

The J gene is TRBJ1-1, the V gene TRBV25-1; a possible D gene is TRBD1 (5 bases). CDR1 and CDR2 from the germline V gene are MGHDK and SYGVNS. The V gene lost 7 bases and the J gene lost 4 bases, with 19 bases spanning the gap. The CDR3 is 15 residues long. The CDR3 DNA reads TGTGCCAGCAAATCCGACTCACCTCAGGGCACTGAAGCTTTCTTT. Translated: CASKSDSPQGTEAFF.

The chain joins TRBV4-1 to TRBJ1-6; the D is unclear. V was cut by 3 bases and J by 7 bases, with 16 bases left in between. CDR1 is MGHRA and CDR2 is YSYEKL in the germline V gene. The CDR3 covers 16 residues. The DNA of the CDR3 is TGCGCCAGCAGCCACTTAAGTACGGGAGGAAATTCACCCCTCCACTTT. Protein: CASSHLSTGGNSPLHF.

The rearrangement joins TRBV7-2 to TRBJ2-1; 7 nucleotides line up with TRBD2. From germline, CDR1 is SGHTA and CDR2 FQGNSA. The CDR3 is 15 amino acids. Germline trimming cut 3 bases from V and 5 bases from J; bases unmatched to any gene: 7. This chain's CDR3 is CASSFRLAANNEQFF. The CDR3 DNA reads TGTGCCAGCAGCTTTCGACTAGCCGCGAACAATGAGCAGTTCTTC.

This clonotype has just a few counts. This chain uses TRBV10-3 with TRBJ2-7, with D uncertain. V was pared by 4 bases and J by 2 bases, with 12 bases between. The germline V gene encodes CDR1 ENHRY and CDR2 SYGVKD. The CDR3 is made up of 14 amino acids. The CDR3 coding sequence is TGTGCCATCAGTGGAGGCAGGATAACCTACGAGCAGTACTTC. It encodes CAISGGRITYEQYF.

The V call is TRBV6-1, the J call TRBJ2-7, with a weak D call TRBD1 (6 bases). V gave up 6 bases and J gave up 4 bases, with 22 bases separating them. This CDR3 spans 16 amino acids. Germline CDR1 reads MNHNS; CDR2 reads SASEGT. CDR3 loop: CASREPRQAAPYEQYF. CDR3 DNA sequence: TGTGCCAGCAGGGAGCCTAGACAGGCTGCCCCTTACGAGCAGTACTTC.

Written as DNA, the CDR3 is TGTGCCAGCAGTGAATGGACAGCGGGGTACTTC. It yields the protein CASSEWTAGYF. V gene TRBV6-1 combines with J gene TRBJ2-7; D might be TRBD1 or TRBD2, each matching 6 bases. The germline V gene has CDR1 MNHNS and CDR2 SASEGT. V gave up 2 bases and J gave up 12 bases, with 11 bases separating them. CDR3 size: 11 residues.

The V call is TRBV6-4, the J call TRBJ1-1, with TRBD1 matching over 7 bases. Trimming removed 5 bases from V and 6 bases from J; junction bases left unmatched: 9. This CDR3 is 14 amino acids long. Per the germline V gene, CDR1 is MRHNA and CDR2 is SNTAGT. CDR3 region: CASSLAYTGAEAFF. CDR3 sequence (DNA): TGTGCCAGCAGTTTAGCGTACACAGGGGCTGAAGCTTTCTTT.

The chain joins TRBV7-2 to TRBJ1-5; no clear D gene. This CDR3 is built from 15 residues. CDR1 and CDR2 (germline): SGHTA, FQGNSA. V dropped 5 bases and J dropped 7 bases, with 18 bases sitting between them. CDR3 nucleotide sequence: TGTGCCAGCAGCGGATGGGGTGCCCAAGGCCAGCCCCAGCATTTT. Protein sequence: CASSGWGAQGQPQHF. Full variable domain (outside the CDR3, taken from reference TRBV7-2 and TRBJ1-5): GAGVSQSPSNKVTEKGKDVELRCDPISGHTALYWYRQSLGQGLEFLIYFQGNSAPDKSGLPSDRFSAERTGGSVSTLTIQRTQQEDSAVYLCASSGWGAQGQPQHFGDGTRLSIL.

CDR3 coding DNA: TGTGCCAGCAGCCCTCAACGGACAGCCTATGGCTACACCTTC. It specifies CASSPQRTAYGYTF. J is TRBJ1-2 and V is TRBV14; D is possibly TRBD1 (6 bases). From germline, CDR1 is SGHDN and CDR2 FVKESK. The CDR3 has 14 amino acids. V was shortened by 4 bases and J by 4 bases, with 13 bases between the two germline ends.

V is TRBV20-1 and J is TRBJ2-5; 7 bases are shared with TRBD1. The V segment lost 7 bases and the J segment 1 base; nucleotides outside the gene matches: 6. The CDR3 is made up of 13 amino acids. Germline loops: CDR1 DFQATT, CDR2 SNEGSKA (reference sequence). DNA for the CDR3: TGCAGTGTGATACAGGGGATCCAAGAGACCCAGTACTTC. Translating gives CSVIQGIQETQYF.